This record looks at one TCR beta chain sequence and its context. Its antigen is unknown. The CDR3 contains 15 residues. Trimming left V 0 bases short and J 1 base short, with 7 bases between. Germline V gene lookup returns CDR1 LGHNA and CDR2 YNFKEQ. The sample belongs to a study of siplizumab effects on memory and regulatory T cells. Overall study findings and caveats: Naive versus memory phenotype went unassigned for roughly 80-96% of proliferating CD4+ or CD8+ clones.

Sequenced by immunoSEQ multiplex PCR; TCRdb stores in-frame clones only, minus some. Of around 100,000 clones in the sample, 94% were seen once. This TCR came from a human donor in good health. This chain joins TRBV4-2 and TRBJ1-5; maybe TRBD1 (5 bases). Sequenced sample: non-Treg CD4+ T cells sorted from blood. CDR3 protein: CASSQEWGSNQPQHF. In nucleotides, the CDR3 is TGTGCCAGCAGCCAAGAATGGGGCAGCAATCAGCCCCAGCATTTT.